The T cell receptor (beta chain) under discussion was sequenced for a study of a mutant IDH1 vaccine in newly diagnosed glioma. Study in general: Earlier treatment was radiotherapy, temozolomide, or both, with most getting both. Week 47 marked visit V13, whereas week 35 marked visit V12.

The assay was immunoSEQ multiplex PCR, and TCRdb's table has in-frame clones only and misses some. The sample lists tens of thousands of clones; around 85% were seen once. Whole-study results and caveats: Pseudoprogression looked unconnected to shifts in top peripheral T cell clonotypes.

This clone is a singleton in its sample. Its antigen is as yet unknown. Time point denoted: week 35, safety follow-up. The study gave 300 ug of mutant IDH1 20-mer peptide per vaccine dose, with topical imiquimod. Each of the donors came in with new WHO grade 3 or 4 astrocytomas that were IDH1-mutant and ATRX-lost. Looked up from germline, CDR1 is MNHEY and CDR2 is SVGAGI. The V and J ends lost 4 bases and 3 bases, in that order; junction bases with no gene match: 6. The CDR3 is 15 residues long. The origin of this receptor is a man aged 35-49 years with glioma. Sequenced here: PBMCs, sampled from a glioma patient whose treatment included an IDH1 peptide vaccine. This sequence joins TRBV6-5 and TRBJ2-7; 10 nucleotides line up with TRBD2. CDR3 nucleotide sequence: TGTGCCAGCAGTTCCGGGACTAGCGCAGTCTACGAGCAGTACTTC. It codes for CASSSGTSAVYEQYF.